The 30 T cell receptor beta chains reported below all come from one sample, sequenced in a study of OX40 agonist ivuxolimab in advanced cancers. Generated by immunoSEQ multiplex PCR, the TCRdb table keeps only in-frame clones and is missing some. The repertoire holds tens of thousands of clones, with approximately 92% as singletons. Material: CD4+ or CD8+ T cells sorted from blood, obtained in a trial of the OX40 agonist ivuxolimab. These receptor sequences come from an adult with an advanced solid tumor such as melanoma, head and neck, liver or kidney cancer.

The CDR3 protein is CASSLLAGGSYNEQFF. DNA for the CDR3: TGTGCCAGCAGCTTACTAGCGGGAGGTTCCTACAATGAGCAGTTCTTC. V and J are TRBV5-6 and TRBJ2-1; 12 bases are shared with TRBD2. There are 16 residues in the CDR3. CDR1 is SGHDT and CDR2 is YYEEEE in the germline V gene. After removal of 2 bases from V and 1 base from J, the junction contained 1 base not matched to a gene.

The chain carries TRBV19 and TRBJ1-1, with 9 nucleotides matching TRBD1. Germline-derived CDR1 and CDR2 are LNHDA and SQIVND (reference sequence). The CDR3 is made up of 15 amino acids. After removal of 5 bases from V and 8 bases from J, the junction contained 12 bases not matched to a gene. Here the CDR3 DNA reads TGTGCCAGTAGTGCTCAACAGGGGGCGTCCGGCGAAGCTTTCTTT. Its translation is CASSAQQGASGEAFF.

CDR3 residues: CASTHGGFTGELFF. The DNA of the CDR3 is TGTGCCAGCACCCACGGGGGTTTCACCGGGGAGCTGTTTTTT. The rearrangement links TRBV28 to TRBJ2-2, with TRBD2 as a possible D gene (6 bases). Trimming removed 7 bases from V and 4 bases from J, with 13 bases in between. This CDR3 region has 14 residues. Germline CDR1 is MDHEN and CDR2 is SYDVKM.

The V and J genes are TRBV30 and TRBJ1-1; the match to TRBD1 covers 10 bases. The J segment lost 4 bases and the V segment lost 5 bases, leaving 4 bases of the junction unmatched. From germline, CDR1 is GTSNPN and CDR2 SVGIG (reference sequence). The CDR3 runs 13 residues. The chain's CDR3 is CAWDRGQITEAFF. The CDR3, as DNA: TGTGCCTGGGACAGGGGGCAGATCACTGAAGCTTTCTTT.

The chain uses TRBV15 and TRBJ1-1; D is perhaps TRBD1 (5 bases). The CDR3 contains 16 residues. Germline CDR1 reads LNHNV; CDR2 reads YYDKDF (reference sequence). Trimming pared 0 bases from V and 3 bases from J, leaving 14 bases between. The CDR3 DNA reads as TGTGCCACCAGCAGAGATCGCCCCCTGGGGCACACTGAAGCTTTCTTT. It translates to CATSRDRPLGHTEAFF. Based on the CDR3 plus reference TRBV15 and TRBJ1-1, the full variable domain is DAMVIQNPRYQVTQFGKPVTLSCSQTLNHNVMYWYQQKSSQAPKLLFHYYDKDFNNEADTPDNFQSRRPNTSFCFLDIRSPGLGDTAMYLCATSRDRPLGHTEAFFGQGTRLTVV.

The V and J genes are TRBV30 and TRBJ1-1, with TRBD1 identical over 7 bases. The CDR3 loop spans 12 amino acids. V was clipped by 3 bases and J by 8 bases; unmatched bases: 6. Looked up from germline, CDR1 is GTSNPN and CDR2 is SVGIG (reference sequence). This CDR3 is CAWSQGVGEAFF. In nucleotides, the CDR3 is TGTGCCTGGAGCCAGGGGGTGGGGGAAGCTTTCTTT.

The chain uses TRBV5-8 and TRBJ2-7; D is unclear. V lost 2 bases and J 6 bases, leaving 9 bases between the germline ends. The CDR3 has 12 residues. From germline, CDR1 is SGHTS and CDR2 YDEGEE. In DNA, the CDR3 is TGTGCCAGCAGCTTCACCCGAACCGAGCAGTACTTC. Protein product: CASSFTRTEQYF.

The chain recombines TRBV14 with TRBJ1-2, with 7 nucleotides matching TRBD1. The germline V gene encodes CDR1 SGHDN and CDR2 FVKESK. Trimming cost V 4 bases and J 4 bases; bases outside gene matches: 15. The CDR3 loop spans 17 amino acids. CDR3 nucleotide sequence: TGTGCCAGCAGCCCATACCCCGGGTCGGGACAGAGCTATGGCTACACCTTC. Translating gives CASSPYPGSGQSYGYTF. The full variable domain, in which reference TRBV14 and TRBJ1-2 provide the parts outside the CDR3, is EAGVTQFPSHSVIEKGQTVTLRCDPISGHDNLYWYRRVMGKEIKFLLHFVKESKQDESGMPNNRFLAERTGGTYSTLKVQPAELEDSGVYFCASSPYPGSGQSYGYTFGSGTRLTVV.

This chain links TRBV19 with TRBJ2-2; the D call may be TRBD1 or TRBD2 (7 bases each). The CDR3 extends over 15 amino acids. Germline V gene lookup returns CDR1 LNHDA and CDR2 SQIVND (reference sequence). Trimming left V 7 bases short and J 6 bases short, with 18 bases between. The CDR3 here is CASISSGTDPGELFF. The DNA for the CDR3 is TGTGCCAGTATCTCGAGCGGGACAGATCCCGGGGAGCTGTTTTTT.

The chain is built from TRBV5-1 and TRBJ2-5, with TRBD1 identical over 7 bases. CDR1 and CDR2 (germline): SGHRS, YFSETQ. V was clipped by 4 bases and J by 1 base; unmatched bases: 7. The CDR3 is 15 residues long. The CDR3 spells CASSTGDRSQETQYF. CDR3 DNA sequence: TGCGCCAGCAGCACTGGGGACAGAAGCCAAGAGACCCAGTACTTC.

The J gene is TRBJ2-1, the V gene TRBV19; no clear D gene. Germline V gene lookup returns CDR1 LNHDA and CDR2 SQIVND (reference sequence). V gave up 8 bases and J gave up 9 bases, with 17 bases separating them. This CDR3 region has 13 residues. CDR3 nucleotides: TGTGCCAGTCGCTCGGACCAGGAAGGTGAGCAGTTCTTC. This encodes CASRSDQEGEQFF.

V is TRBV5-1 and J is TRBJ2-1; D is ambiguous. This CDR3 spans 16 amino acids. Germline V gene data show CDR1 as SGHRS and CDR2 as YFSETQ. Trimming removed 0 bases from V and 0 bases from J, with 10 bases in between. The CDR3 loop is CASSLAGPSSYNEQFF. In DNA, the CDR3 is TGCGCCAGCAGCTTGGCCGGTCCCAGCTCCTACAATGAGCAGTTCTTC.

V gene TRBV7-8 combines with J gene TRBJ2-7; D is possibly TRBD1 (6 bases). This CDR3 is built from 14 residues. V lost 5 bases and J 5 bases, leaving 16 bases between the germline ends. Looked up from germline, CDR1 is SGHVS and CDR2 is FQNEAQ. The CDR3 region has the DNA TGTGCCAGCAGCCCCGGGACATTGATGAACGAGCAGTACTTC. Translated, it gives CASSPGTLMNEQYF.

The rearrangement joins TRBV7-2 to TRBJ1-2; D is perhaps TRBD1 (6 bases). V shed 0 bases and J shed 8 bases, with 10 bases lying between them. The length of the CDR3 is 13 residues. Germline V gives CDR1 SGHTA, CDR2 FQGNSA. This CDR3 is CASSLATGLGYTF. CDR3 nucleotide sequence: TGTGCCAGCAGCTTAGCCACAGGGCTAGGCTACACCTTC.

The J gene is TRBJ2-7, the V gene TRBV7-6, with TRBD2 matching over 14 bases. Germline V gene sequence: CDR1 SGHVS, CDR2 FNYEAQ. The V and J ends lost 5 bases and 1 base, in that order; junction bases with no gene match: 13. The CDR3 has 19 residues. CDR3 nucleotide sequence: TGTGCCAGCAGCCGACAGTCAGGGTGGACTAGCGGGAGGTCCTACGAGCAGTACTTC. Its translation is CASSRQSGWTSGRSYEQYF.

The chain recombines TRBV7-2 with TRBJ1-1; D is possibly TRBD1 (5 bases). This CDR3 spans 14 amino acids. The V gene lost 7 bases and the J gene lost 1 base, with 13 bases spanning the gap. Germline values: CDR1 SGHTA, CDR2 FQGNSA. CDR3 residues: CASTYTGGNTEAFF. The CDR3 DNA sequence: TGTGCCAGCACCTATACAGGAGGGAACACTGAAGCTTTCTTT.

This chain links TRBV7-9 with TRBJ2-5; D uncertain. CDR3 length: 13 amino acids. V was pared by 3 bases and J by 2 bases, with 7 bases between. Germline assignment: CDR1 SEHNR and CDR2 FQNEAQ (reference sequence). CDR3 sequence: CASSLKGQETQYF. The CDR3 nucleotides are TGTGCCAGCAGCTTGAAGGGTCAAGAGACCCAGTACTTC.

The rearrangement links TRBV7-2 to TRBJ2-2; D is tentatively TRBD1 or TRBD2 (7 bases each). V lost 5 bases to trimming and J lost 5 bases, with 15 bases between them. The CDR3 has 15 amino acids. The germline V gene has CDR1 SGHTA and CDR2 FQGNSA. As DNA, the CDR3 is TGTGCCAGCAGCCTAGGGACAGCGGGAACCGGGGAGCTGTTTTTT. Its protein is CASSLGTAGTGELFF.

The genes are TRBV20-1 and TRBJ2-1, with TRBD1 matching over 9 bases. The germline V gene encodes CDR1 DFQATT and CDR2 SNEGSKA (reference sequence). After removal of 7 bases from V and 15 bases from J, the junction contained 7 bases not matched to a gene. The CDR3 has 10 amino acids. This chain's CDR3 is CSGRRDRVFF. CDR3 coding DNA: TGCAGTGGCCGCCGGGACAGGGTGTTCTTC.

This chain joins TRBV6-5 and TRBJ2-3; D might be TRBD2 (5 bases). Trimming left V 2 bases short and J 1 base short, with 13 bases between. CDR1 is MNHEY and CDR2 is SVGAGI in the germline V gene. The CDR3 is 16 residues long. The CDR3 here is CASSYDAGDRTDTQYF. Written as DNA, the CDR3 is TGTGCCAGCAGTTACGACGCGGGCGATCGCACAGATACGCAGTATTTT.

The rearrangement joins TRBV7-2 to TRBJ2-5; 8 bases fit TRBD2. Germline trimming cut 6 bases from V and 5 bases from J; bases unmatched to any gene: 5. Germline V gene sequence: CDR1 SGHTA, CDR2 FQGNSA. CDR3 length equals 13 residues. CDR3 nucleotide sequence: TGTGCCAGCAGGGGGACTAGTTTCGAGACCCAGTACTTC. It specifies CASRGTSFETQYF.

V is TRBV6-1 and J is TRBJ2-2; weak D call: TRBD2 (6 bases). Between the trimmed V and J ends, which lost 6 bases and 8 bases, there was a span of 16 bases. The germline V gene encodes CDR1 MNHNS and CDR2 SASEGT. The CDR3 spans 14 residues. DNA for the CDR3: TGTGCCAGCAGAGGGAGGATCGGACCGGGGGAGCTGTTTTTT. It is translated as CASRGRIGPGELFF.

The chain joins TRBV28 to TRBJ2-7, with D maybe TRBD2 (6 bases). The CDR3 consists of 13 residues. Trimming cost V 6 bases and J 3 bases, with 12 bases left between them. Germline V gene lookup returns CDR1 MDHEN and CDR2 SYDVKM. In DNA, the CDR3 is TGTGCCAGCAGGCTCTCGGGAGACTACGAGCAGTACTTC. This encodes CASRLSGDYEQYF.

Only one count was recorded for this clone. V gene TRBV2 combines with J gene TRBJ2-7; 10 positions agree with TRBD2. From germline, CDR1 is SNHLY and CDR2 FYNNEI. This CDR3 comprises 14 residues. With 8 bases clipped from V and 1 base from J, the junction kept 5 bases outside the gene matches. As DNA, the CDR3 is TGTGCCAGCTTCGGGACTAGCGTTTCCTACGAGCAGTACTTC. Translation: CASFGTSVSYEQYF.

The chain joins TRBV28 to TRBJ2-7; 9 bases are a match to TRBD1. Per the germline V gene, CDR1 is MDHEN and CDR2 is SYDVKM. Losses at the gene ends were 6 bases for V and 1 base for J; bases not matched to a gene: 7. CDR3 length: 15 amino acids. CDR3 in amino acids: CASRWGQGSSYEQYF. The CDR3 coding sequence is TGTGCCAGCAGATGGGGACAGGGATCGTCCTACGAGCAGTACTTC. Filled out from reference TRBV28 and TRBJ2-7, the complete variable domain reads DVKVTQSSRYLVKRTGEKVFLECVQDMDHENMFWYRQDPGLGLRLIYFSYDVKMKEKGDIPEGYSVSREKKERFSLILESASTNQTSMYLCASRWGQGSSYEQYFGPGTRLTVT.

This chain uses TRBV2 with TRBJ2-7; tentative D call: TRBD1 (5 bases). This CDR3 has 12 residues. The V end lost 11 bases, the J end lost 3 bases, and 14 bases lay between the germline ends. Germline V gene data show CDR1 as SNHLY and CDR2 as FYNNEI. The CDR3 DNA reads TGTGCCTCCCAAGGGGATGTCTACGAGCAGTACTTC. Amino acids: CASQGDVYEQYF.

V and J are TRBV2 and TRBJ1-4; D is possibly TRBD1 (5 bases). The CDR3 loop spans 14 amino acids. The germline gives CDR1 SNHLY, CDR2 FYNNEI. V was clipped by 6 bases and J by 6 bases, with 14 bases between them. The CDR3 is CASSEWDVHEKLFF. In DNA form, the CDR3 reads TGTGCCAGCAGCGAATGGGACGTCCATGAAAAACTGTTTTTT.

The chain is built from TRBV6-5 and TRBJ1-4; D gene uncertain. The germline V and J ends were trimmed by 0 bases and 8 bases, with 16 bases remaining between them. The CDR3 is 16 residues long. CDR1 is MNHEY and CDR2 is SVGAGI in the germline V gene. In DNA, the CDR3 is TGTGCCAGCAGTTACTCAGGGCCCGGGAGTGGGGAAAAACTGTTTTTT. Translation gives CASSYSGPGSGEKLFF.

The table lists this clone with a few counts. The V gene is TRBV15, the J gene TRBJ2-7; 8 nucleotides match TRBD1. With 2 bases clipped from V and 7 bases from J, the junction kept 1 base outside the gene matches. The CDR3 has 12 amino acids. CDR1 is LNHNV, CDR2 YYDKDF, per germline (reference sequence). The CDR3 is CATSRRTGEQYF. CDR3 nucleotide sequence: TGTGCCACCAGCAGAAGGACAGGGGAGCAGTACTTC.

This chain joins TRBV13 and TRBJ1-5; tentative D call: TRBD1 (5 bases). V gave up 6 bases and J gave up 6 bases, with 15 bases separating them. The CDR3 sequence is 14 residues long. Per the germline V gene, CDR1 is PRHDT and CDR2 is FYEKMQ (reference sequence). CDR3 DNA: TGTGCCAGCAGTGAACGGGCAGGGAGTCAGCCCCAGCATTTT. This codes for CASSERAGSQPQHF.